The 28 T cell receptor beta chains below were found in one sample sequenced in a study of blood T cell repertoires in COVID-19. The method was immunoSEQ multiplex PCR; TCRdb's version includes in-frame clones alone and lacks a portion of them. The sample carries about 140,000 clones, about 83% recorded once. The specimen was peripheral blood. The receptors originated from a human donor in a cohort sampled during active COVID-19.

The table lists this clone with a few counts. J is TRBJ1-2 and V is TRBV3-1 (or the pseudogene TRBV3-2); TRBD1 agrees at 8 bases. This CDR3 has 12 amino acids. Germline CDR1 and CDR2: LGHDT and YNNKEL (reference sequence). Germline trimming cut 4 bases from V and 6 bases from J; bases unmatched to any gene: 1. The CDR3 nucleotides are TGTGCCAGCAGCCCACAGGGGGATGGCTACACCTTC. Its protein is CASSPQGDGYTF.

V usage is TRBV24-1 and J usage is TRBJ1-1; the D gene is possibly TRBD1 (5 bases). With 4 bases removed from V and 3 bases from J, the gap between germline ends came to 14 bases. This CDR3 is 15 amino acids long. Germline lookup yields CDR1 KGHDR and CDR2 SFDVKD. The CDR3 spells CATSDPGRGDTEAFF. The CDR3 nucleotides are TGTGCCACCAGTGACCCCGGACGGGGGGACACTGAAGCTTTCTTT.

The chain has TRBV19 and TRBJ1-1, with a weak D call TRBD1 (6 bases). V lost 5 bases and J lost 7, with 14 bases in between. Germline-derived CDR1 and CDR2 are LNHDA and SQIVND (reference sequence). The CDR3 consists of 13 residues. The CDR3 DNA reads TGTGCCAGTAGTCCTCAGGGGATGGGTGAAGCTTTCTTT. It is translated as CASSPQGMGEAFF.

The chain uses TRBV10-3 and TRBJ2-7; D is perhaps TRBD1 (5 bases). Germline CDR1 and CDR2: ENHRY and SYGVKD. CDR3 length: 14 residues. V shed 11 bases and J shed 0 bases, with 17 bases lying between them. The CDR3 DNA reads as TGTGCCGTCTTGGACACCATCAGCTCCTACGAGCAGTACTTC. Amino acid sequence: CAVLDTISSYEQYF.

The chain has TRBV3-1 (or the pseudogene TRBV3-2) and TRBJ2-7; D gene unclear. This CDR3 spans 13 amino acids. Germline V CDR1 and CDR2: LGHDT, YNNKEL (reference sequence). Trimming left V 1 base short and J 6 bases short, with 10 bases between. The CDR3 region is CASSQVLYGEQYF. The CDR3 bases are TGTGCCAGCAGCCAAGTCCTCTACGGCGAGCAGTACTTC.

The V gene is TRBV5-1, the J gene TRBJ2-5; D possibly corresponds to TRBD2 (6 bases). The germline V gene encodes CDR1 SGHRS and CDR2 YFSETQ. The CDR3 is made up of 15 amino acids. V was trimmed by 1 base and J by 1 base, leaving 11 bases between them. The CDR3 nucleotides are TGCGCCAGCAGCTTGTGGGGGACTCTCCAAGAGACCCAGTACTTC. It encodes CASSLWGTLQETQYF.

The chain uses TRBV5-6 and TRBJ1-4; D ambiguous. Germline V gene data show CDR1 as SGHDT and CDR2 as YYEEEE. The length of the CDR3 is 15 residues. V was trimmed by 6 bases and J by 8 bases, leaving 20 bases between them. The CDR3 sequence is CASTLSGGSGEKLFF. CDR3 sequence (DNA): TGTGCCAGCACCCTCTCGGGAGGGTCTGGAGAAAAACTGTTTTTT.

The CDR3: CASSSDRLYGYTF. CDR3 DNA sequence: TGTGCCAGCTCGTCGGACAGACTATATGGCTACACCTTC. The V gene is TRBV18, the J gene TRBJ1-2, with a possible D match to TRBD1 (6 bases). The V gene's germline CDR1 is KGHSH and CDR2 LQKENI. The V and J ends lost 6 bases and 5 bases respectively, with 13 bases between them. This CDR3 is 13 amino acids long.

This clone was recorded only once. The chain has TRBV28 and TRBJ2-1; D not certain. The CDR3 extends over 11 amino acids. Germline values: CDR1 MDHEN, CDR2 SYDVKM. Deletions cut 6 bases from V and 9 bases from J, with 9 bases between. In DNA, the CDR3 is TGTGCCAGCAGAATTTTGAGTGAGCAGTTCTTC. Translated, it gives CASRILSEQFF.

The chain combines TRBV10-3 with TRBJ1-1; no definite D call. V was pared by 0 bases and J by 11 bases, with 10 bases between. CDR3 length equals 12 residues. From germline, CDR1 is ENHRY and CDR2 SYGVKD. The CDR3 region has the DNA TGTGCCATCAGTGAGTCCTCACCCCAGGCTTTCTTT. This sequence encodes CAISESSPQAFF.

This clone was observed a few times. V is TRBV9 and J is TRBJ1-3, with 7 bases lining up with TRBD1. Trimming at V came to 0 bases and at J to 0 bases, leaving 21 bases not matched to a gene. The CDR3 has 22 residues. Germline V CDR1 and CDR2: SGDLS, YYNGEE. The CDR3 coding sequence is TGTGCCAGCAGCGTAGACCCTCCCCCTTCCAGCCGGGGACAGCACTCTGGAAACACCATATATTTT. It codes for CASSVDPPPSSRGQHSGNTIYF.

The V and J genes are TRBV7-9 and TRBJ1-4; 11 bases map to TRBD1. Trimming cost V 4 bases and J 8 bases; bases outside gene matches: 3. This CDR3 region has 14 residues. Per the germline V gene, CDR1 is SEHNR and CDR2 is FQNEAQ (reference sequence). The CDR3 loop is CASSSDRGREKLFF. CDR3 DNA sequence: TGTGCCAGCAGCTCGGACAGGGGGCGCGAAAAACTGTTTTTT.

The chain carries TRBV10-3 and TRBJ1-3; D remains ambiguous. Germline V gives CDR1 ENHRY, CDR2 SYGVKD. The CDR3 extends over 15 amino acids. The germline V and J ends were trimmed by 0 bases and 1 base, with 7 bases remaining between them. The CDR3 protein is CAISESGGSGNTIYF. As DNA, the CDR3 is TGTGCCATCAGTGAGTCAGGAGGGTCTGGAAACACCATATATTTT.

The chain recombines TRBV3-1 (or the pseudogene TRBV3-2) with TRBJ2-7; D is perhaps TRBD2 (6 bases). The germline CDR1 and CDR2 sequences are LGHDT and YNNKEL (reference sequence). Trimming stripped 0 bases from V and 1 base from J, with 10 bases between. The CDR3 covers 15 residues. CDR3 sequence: CASSQDPGRSYEQYF. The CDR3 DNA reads TGTGCCAGCAGCCAAGATCCAGGGAGGTCCTACGAGCAGTACTTC.

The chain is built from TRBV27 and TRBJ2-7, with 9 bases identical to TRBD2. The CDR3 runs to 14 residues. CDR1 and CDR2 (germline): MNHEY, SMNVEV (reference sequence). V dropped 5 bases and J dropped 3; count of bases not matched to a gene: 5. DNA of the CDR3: TGTGCCAGCAGTCCAGGACTAGCGTACTACGAGCAGTACTTC. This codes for CASSPGLAYYEQYF.

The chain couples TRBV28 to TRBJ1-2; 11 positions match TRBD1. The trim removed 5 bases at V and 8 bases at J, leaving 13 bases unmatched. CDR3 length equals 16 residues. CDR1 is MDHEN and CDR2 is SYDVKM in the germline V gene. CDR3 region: CASSPGQGATAIGYTF. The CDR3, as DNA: TGTGCCAGCAGTCCAGGACAGGGGGCGACTGCCATCGGCTACACCTTC.

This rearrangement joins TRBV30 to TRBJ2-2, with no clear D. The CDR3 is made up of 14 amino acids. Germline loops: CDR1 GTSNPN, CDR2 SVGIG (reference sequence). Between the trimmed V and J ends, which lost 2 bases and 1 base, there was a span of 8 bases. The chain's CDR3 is CAWSQSRNTGELFF. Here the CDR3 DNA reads TGTGCCTGGAGTCAGTCAAGGAACACCGGGGAGCTGTTTTTT. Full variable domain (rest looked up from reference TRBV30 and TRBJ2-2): SQTIHQWPATLVQPVGSPLSLECTVEGTSNPNLYWYRQAAGRGLQLLFYSVGIGQISSEVPQNLSASRPQDRQFILSSKKLLLSDSGFYLCAWSQSRNTGELFFGEGSRLTVL.

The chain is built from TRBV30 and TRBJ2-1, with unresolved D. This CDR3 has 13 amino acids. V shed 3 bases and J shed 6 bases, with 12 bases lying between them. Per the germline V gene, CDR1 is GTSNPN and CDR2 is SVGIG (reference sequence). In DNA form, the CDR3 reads TGTGCCTGGAGAAAAGGTGGGCGCAATGAGCAGTTCTTC. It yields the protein CAWRKGGRNEQFF.

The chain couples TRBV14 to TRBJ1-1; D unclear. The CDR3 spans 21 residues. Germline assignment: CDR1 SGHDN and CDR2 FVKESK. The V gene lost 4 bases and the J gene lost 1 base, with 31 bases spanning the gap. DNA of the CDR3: TGTGCCAGCAGCCCTCTTCCGCCGGGCGTCAGCTCAAGGAGGAGGAACACTGAAGCTTTCTTT. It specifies CASSPLPPGVSSRRRNTEAFF.

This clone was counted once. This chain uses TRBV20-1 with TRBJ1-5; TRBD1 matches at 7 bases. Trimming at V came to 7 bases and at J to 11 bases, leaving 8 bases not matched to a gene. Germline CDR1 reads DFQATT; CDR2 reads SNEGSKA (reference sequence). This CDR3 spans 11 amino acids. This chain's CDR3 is CSVRGGQSQHF. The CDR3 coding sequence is TGCAGTGTCCGGGGGGGACAGTCCCAGCATTTT.

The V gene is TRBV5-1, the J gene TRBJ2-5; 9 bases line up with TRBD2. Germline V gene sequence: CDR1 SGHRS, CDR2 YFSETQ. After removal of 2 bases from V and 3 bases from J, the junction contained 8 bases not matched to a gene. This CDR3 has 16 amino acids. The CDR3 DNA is TGCGCCAGCAGCTTTCGGGCGGGGGGGATAAAAGAGACCCAGTACTTC. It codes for CASSFRAGGIKETQYF.

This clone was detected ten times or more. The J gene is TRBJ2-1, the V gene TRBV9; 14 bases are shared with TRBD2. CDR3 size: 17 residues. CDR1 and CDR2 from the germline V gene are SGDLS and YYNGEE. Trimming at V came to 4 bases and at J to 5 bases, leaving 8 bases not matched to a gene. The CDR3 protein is CASSPPPGLAGDNEQFF. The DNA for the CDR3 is TGTGCCAGCAGCCCCCCCCCGGGACTAGCGGGGGACAATGAGCAGTTCTTC.

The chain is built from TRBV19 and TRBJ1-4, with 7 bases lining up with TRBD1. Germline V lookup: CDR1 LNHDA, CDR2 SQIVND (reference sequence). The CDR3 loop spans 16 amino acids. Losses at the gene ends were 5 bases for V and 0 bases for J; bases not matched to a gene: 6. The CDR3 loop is CASSSRTGATNEKLFF. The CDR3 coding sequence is TGTGCCAGTAGTTCGCGGACAGGTGCAACTAATGAAAAACTGTTTTTT.

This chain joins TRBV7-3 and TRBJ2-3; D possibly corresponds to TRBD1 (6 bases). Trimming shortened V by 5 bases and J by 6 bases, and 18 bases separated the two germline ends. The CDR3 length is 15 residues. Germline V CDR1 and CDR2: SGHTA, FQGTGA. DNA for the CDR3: TGTGCCAGCAGCGCACAAGGACAGTCCCTGGATACGCAGTATTTT. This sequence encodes CASSAQGQSLDTQYF.

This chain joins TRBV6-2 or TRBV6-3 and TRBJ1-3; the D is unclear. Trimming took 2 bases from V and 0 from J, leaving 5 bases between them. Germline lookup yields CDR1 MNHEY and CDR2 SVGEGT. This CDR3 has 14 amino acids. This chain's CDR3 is CASSYGSSGNTIYF. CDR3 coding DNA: TGTGCCAGCAGTTACGGCAGCTCTGGAAACACCATATATTTT.

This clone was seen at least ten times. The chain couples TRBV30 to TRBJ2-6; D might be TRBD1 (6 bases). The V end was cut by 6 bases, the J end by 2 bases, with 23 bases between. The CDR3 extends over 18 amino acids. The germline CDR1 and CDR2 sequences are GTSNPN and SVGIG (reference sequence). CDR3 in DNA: TGTGCCTGCCTCCCCCGAGCCAAACAGGGCACTGGGGCCAACGTCCTGACTTTC. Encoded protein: CACLPRAKQGTGANVLTF.

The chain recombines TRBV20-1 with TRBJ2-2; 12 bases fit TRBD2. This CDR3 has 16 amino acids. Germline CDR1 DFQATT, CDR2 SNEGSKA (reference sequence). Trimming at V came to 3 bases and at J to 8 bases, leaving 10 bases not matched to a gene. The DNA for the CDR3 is TGCAGTGCTAGTCCAACTAGCGGGAGGCTGCTTGGGGAGCTGTTTTTT. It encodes CSASPTSGRLLGELFF.

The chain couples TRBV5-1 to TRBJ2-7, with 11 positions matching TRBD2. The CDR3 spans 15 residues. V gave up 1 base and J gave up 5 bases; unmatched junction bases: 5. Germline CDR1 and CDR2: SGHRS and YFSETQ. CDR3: CASSLNSGRADEQYF. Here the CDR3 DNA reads TGCGCCAGCAGCTTGAATAGCGGGAGGGCCGACGAGCAGTACTTC.